A single sample gave rise to the 3 T cell receptor beta chains below, sequenced in a study of blood T cells in healthy people across ages. Primers used in a second PCR of about 7 to 12 cycles were a sample-barcoded 5' primer and a J-beta primer mix. TCRdb itself ran the 5' RACE reads through MiXCR, one entry per CDR3 protein. The table lists 650,000 to 1,000,000 distinct CDR3 sequences, roughly 40% of them singletons. Sample: blood. These receptors all come from a man between 18 and 29 years old in good health.

The chain couples TRBV5-6 to TRBJ1-2, with 10 bases identical to TRBD1. V was clipped by 4 bases and J by 3 bases; unmatched bases: 6. The CDR3 loop spans 15 amino acids. The germline V gene has CDR1 SGHDT and CDR2 YYEEEE. This chain's CDR3 is CASSLRQGADYGYTF. As DNA, the CDR3 is TGTGCCAGCAGCCTACGACAGGGGGCGGACTATGGCTACACCTTC.

The chain joins TRBV27 to TRBJ2-5; D may be TRBD2 (6 bases). Gene TRBJ2-7 matches the end of the DNA better, so the J call may be wrong. The CDR3 has 10 amino acids. CDR1 and CDR2 (germline): MNHEY, SMNVEV (reference sequence). Written as DNA, the CDR3 is TGTGCCAGCAGGGGACTCGAGCAGTACTTC. It is translated as CASRGLEQYF.

This clonotype was seen many times. The rearrangement uses TRBV10-3 and TRBJ2-3; no clear D. CDR3 length equals 13 residues. The germline V and J ends were trimmed by 4 bases and 4 bases, with 9 bases remaining between them. CDR1 is ENHRY, CDR2 SYGVKD, per germline. The CDR3 DNA reads TGTGCCATCAGTGGCAGTGGGCCAGATACGCAGTATTTT. Protein product: CAISGSGPDTQYF.